This T cell receptor (beta chain) emerged from a study of shared clonotypes between healthy human individuals. Every donor, a Caucasian adult, lived in Nashville, Tennessee. The CDR3 sequence is 13 residues long. The germline gives CDR1 SGHAT, CDR2 FQNNGV. Trimming pared 5 bases from V and 6 bases from J, leaving 11 bases between. The protocol was immunoSEQ multiplex PCR, while the TCRdb copy is restricted to in-frame clones and leaves out a portion. Among approximately 1.4 million clones listed, around 98% were seen once. Study results and caveats: Rarefaction showed that sequencing of sorted subsets was incomplete (despite large depth). Clonotype sharing among donors, it was expected, would be affected by sequencing depth. Across subsets, estimated richness was generally greater for naive than for memory populations.

This clone was detected only a few times. The target antigen is unknown. The sequenced sample was naive CD4+ T cells sorted from blood. Subset reported: CD45RA+ positively selected. The TCR sequence derives from a man between 25 and 39 years old in good health. This rearrangement joins TRBV11-2 to TRBJ2-1; tentatively, D is TRBD1 (6 bases). The CDR3 spells CASSRTGPNEQFF. The CDR3 nucleotides read TGTGCCAGCAGCAGAACAGGGCCCAATGAGCAGTTCTTC.